This T cell receptor beta chain stems from a study of IL-32 and malignant T cell survival in cutaneous lymphoma (dated by TCRdb to the early 2020s). Study-wide context: High-throughput TCR sequencing tested whether surviving TCR Vbeta+ T cells in IL-32 cultures were the malignant clone rather than benign T cells sharing that Vbeta. Samples from a couple of CTCL donors were studied by high-throughput TCR sequencing, and IL-32beta was confirmed to support malignant T cell survival in vitro.

The trim is 0 bases for V and 5 bases for J, with a gap of 13 bases between the germline ends. The CDR3 runs 15 residues from the cysteine to the phenylalanine. CDR3 DNA only is kept here, 45 bases in frame from base 1. The germline V gene supplies CDR1 LGHNA and CDR2 YSLEER. The QIAamp DNA Mini kit was used to extract genomic DNA, which was then profiled by immunoSEQ with about 100-400 ng of DNA template. TCRdb took over this immuneACCESS table, retaining in-frame rearrangements with V and J assigned. Such tables are incomplete; in checked studies, under half of the missing clones stem from an unresolved V gene, and the remainder is unexplained. Across this sample there are about 2,200 clones, with about 81% seen only once. Roughly three fifths of the sample is held by the ten biggest clonotypes. Blood samples came from patients with leukemic cutaneous T cell lymphoma (Sezary syndrome) treated at a US cutaneous lymphoma program. Ficoll centrifugation was used to isolate peripheral blood mononuclear cells from the blood of patients.

Concerning this clone: No antigen is known for it. The input lacks base qualities; no much larger clone sits a single base away.

General findings and caveats noted by the study authors: According to TCR sequencing, the TCRs of malignant T cells persisted after in vitro culture with IL-32beta. No exact culture duration for the TCR-sequenced samples was stated in the methods. By inducing large CD14+ antigen-presenting cells that reduced apoptosis, IL-32beta appeared to support the survival of malignant T cells in vitro. The kinetics of enhanced malignant T cell survival in culture differed somewhat between CTCL blood donors.

This clonotype originated in a human donor with cutaneous T cell lymphoma. The sequence links TRBV4-3 to TRBJ2-5, with TRBD1 perhaps the D gene, on 5 matching bases. Sample: blood, taken on day 0. The CDR3 has the sequence CASSQDIGARETQYF. The DNA sequence reads TGCGCCAGCAGCCAAGATATAGGGGCGAGGGAGACCCAGTACTTC.